This T cell receptor beta chain appears in the sequencing data of a study of Tregs in tolerant kidney transplant recipients. Study outcomes and limitations: Changing PCR primers prevented nucleotide comparison between some patients' samples.

Germline CDR1 and CDR2: SGHNT and YENEEA. V shed 6 bases and J shed 2 bases, with 5 bases lying between them. This CDR3 spans 13 amino acids. Concerning this clone itself: Its target is not known.

Recipients received nonmyeloablative bone marrow transplants from related graft donors, with transient mixed chimerism. Clones were read by immunoSEQ multiplex PCR, and TCRdb kept only the in-frame ones, dropping some. The sample holds 65,000 to 85,000 clones; roughly 90% are singletons and the top ten take 1.5% to 2%. The source was CD4+ T cells from blood (PBMCs), collected 24 months after the transplant. The chain has TRBV11-3 and TRBJ2-6; TRBD1 might be the D (5 bases). This receptor was obtained from a human patient who received a combined kidney and bone marrow transplant. Some T cells may be transferred from the graft donor. The CDR3 coding sequence is TGTGCCAGCAGGGGGCCTGGGGCCAACGTCCTGACTTTC. It yields the protein CASRGPGANVLTF.